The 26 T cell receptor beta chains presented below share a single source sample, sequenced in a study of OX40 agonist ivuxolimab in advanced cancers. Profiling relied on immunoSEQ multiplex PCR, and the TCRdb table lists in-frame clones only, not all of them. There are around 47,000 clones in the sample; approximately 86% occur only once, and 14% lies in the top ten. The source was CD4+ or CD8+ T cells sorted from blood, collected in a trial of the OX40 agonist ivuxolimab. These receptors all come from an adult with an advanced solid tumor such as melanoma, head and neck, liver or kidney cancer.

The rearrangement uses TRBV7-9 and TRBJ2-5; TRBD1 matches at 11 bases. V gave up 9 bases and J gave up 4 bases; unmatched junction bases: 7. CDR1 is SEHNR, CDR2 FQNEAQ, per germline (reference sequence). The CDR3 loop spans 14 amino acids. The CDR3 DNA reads TGTGCCAGAGGGCGGGACAGGGGGATAGAGACCCAGTACTTC. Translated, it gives CARGRDRGIETQYF.

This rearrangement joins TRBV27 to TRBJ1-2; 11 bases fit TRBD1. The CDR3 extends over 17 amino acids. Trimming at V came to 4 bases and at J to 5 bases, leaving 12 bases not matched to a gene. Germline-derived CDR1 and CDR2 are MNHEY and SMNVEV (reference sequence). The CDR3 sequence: CASSSTRGQGARYGYTF. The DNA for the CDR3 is TGTGCCAGCAGTTCTACCCGTGGACAGGGGGCTCGTTATGGCTACACCTTC.

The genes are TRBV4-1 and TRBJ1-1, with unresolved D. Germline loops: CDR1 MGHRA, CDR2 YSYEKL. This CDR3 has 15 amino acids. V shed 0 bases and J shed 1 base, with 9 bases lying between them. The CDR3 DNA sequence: TGCGCCAGCAGCCAAGAAGCCGAAAGGAACACTGAAGCTTTCTTT. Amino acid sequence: CASSQEAERNTEAFF.

CDR3 nucleotides: TGCGCCAGCAGCCAAGATACGGGTCAGGGACTCTACGAGCAGTACTTC. This translates into CASSQDTGQGLYEQYF. The V gene is TRBV4-3, the J gene TRBJ2-7; TRBD2 might be the D (6 bases). The germline V gene has CDR1 LGHNA and CDR2 YSLEER. This CDR3 is 16 amino acids long. Trimming left V 0 bases short and J 3 bases short, with 15 bases between.

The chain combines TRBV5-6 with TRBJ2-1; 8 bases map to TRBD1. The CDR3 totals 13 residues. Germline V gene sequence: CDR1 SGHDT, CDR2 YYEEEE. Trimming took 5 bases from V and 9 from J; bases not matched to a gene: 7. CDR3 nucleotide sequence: TGTGCCAGCAGACCTGGACAGGGTATTGAGCAGTTCTTC. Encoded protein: CASRPGQGIEQFF.

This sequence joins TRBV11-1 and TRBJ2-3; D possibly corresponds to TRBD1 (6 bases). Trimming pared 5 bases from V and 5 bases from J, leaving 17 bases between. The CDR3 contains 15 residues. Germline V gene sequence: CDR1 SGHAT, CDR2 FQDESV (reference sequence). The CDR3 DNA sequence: TGTGCCAGCAGCGTACGGGTCACAGGGCGAGATACGCAGTATTTT. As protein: CASSVRVTGRDTQYF.

CDR3 protein: CASSITGGTDTQYF. CDR3 DNA: TGTGCCAGCAGCATTACAGGGGGCACAGATACGCAGTATTTT. The chain employs TRBV7-3 and TRBJ2-3, with 7 bases that match TRBD1. This CDR3 comprises 14 residues. Germline CDR1 reads SGHTA; CDR2 reads FQGTGA. Trimming removed 5 bases from V and 1 base from J; junction bases left unmatched: 3.

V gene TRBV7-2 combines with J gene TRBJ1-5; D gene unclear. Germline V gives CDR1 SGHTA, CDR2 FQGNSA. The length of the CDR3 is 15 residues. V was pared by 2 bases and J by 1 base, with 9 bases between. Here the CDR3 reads CASSLIGPSNQPQHF. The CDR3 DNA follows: TGTGCCAGCAGCTTAATCGGCCCCAGCAATCAGCCCCAGCATTTT.

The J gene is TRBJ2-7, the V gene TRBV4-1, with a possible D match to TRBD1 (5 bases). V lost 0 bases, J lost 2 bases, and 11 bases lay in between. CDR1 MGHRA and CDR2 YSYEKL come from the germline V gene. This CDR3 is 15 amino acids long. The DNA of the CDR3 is TGCGCCAGCAGCCAAGATAGAGGACATACCTACGAGCAGTACTTC. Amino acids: CASSQDRGHTYEQYF.

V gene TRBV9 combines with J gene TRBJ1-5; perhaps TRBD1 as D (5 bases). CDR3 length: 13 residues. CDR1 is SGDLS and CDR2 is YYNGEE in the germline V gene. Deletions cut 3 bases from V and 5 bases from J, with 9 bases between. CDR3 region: CASSAAGYQPQHF. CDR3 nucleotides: TGTGCCAGCAGCGCCGCAGGGTATCAGCCCCAGCATTTT. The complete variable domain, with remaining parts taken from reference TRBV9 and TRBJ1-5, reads DSGVTQTPKHLITATGQRVTLRCSPRSGDLSVYWYQQSLDQGLQFLIQYYNGEERAKGNILERFSAQQFPDLHSELNLSSLELGDSALYFCASSAAGYQPQHFGDGTRLSIL.

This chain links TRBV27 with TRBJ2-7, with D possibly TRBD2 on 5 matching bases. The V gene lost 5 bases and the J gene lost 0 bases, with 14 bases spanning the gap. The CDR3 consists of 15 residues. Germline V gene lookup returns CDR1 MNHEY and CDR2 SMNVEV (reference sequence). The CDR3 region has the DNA TGTGCCAGCAGTATGAGCGGCCTTAGCTCCTACGAGCAGTACTTC. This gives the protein CASSMSGLSSYEQYF.

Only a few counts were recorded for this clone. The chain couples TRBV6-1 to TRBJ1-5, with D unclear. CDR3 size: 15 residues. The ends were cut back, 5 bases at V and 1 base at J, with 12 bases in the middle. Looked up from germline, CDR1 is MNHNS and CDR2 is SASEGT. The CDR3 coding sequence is TGTGCCAGCAGTTTATCGGCTGGGAGCAATCAGCCCCAGCATTTT. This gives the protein CASSLSAGSNQPQHF.

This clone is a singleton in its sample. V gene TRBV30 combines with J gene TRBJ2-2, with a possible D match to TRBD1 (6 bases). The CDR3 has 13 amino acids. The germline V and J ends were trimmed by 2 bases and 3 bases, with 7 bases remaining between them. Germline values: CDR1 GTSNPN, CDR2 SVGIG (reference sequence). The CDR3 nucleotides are TGTGCCTGGAGTAACAGGGACACCGGGGAGCTGTTTTTT. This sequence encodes CAWSNRDTGELFF.

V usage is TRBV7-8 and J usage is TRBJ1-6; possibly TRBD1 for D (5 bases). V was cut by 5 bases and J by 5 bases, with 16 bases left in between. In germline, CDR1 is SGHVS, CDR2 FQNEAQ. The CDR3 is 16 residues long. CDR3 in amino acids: CASSHEPGRDNSPLHF. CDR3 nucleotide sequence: TGTGCCAGCAGCCACGAACCGGGACGAGATAATTCACCCCTCCACTTT.

This CDR3 reads CASSQAHQAGYEQYF. The CDR3 DNA reads TGCGCCAGCAGCCAAGCCCACCAAGCGGGCTACGAGCAGTACTTC. This sequence joins TRBV4-1 and TRBJ2-7, with D perhaps TRBD2 (6 bases). Trimming pared 1 base from V and 3 bases from J, leaving 13 bases between. The germline V gene encodes CDR1 MGHRA and CDR2 YSYEKL. This CDR3 comprises 15 residues.

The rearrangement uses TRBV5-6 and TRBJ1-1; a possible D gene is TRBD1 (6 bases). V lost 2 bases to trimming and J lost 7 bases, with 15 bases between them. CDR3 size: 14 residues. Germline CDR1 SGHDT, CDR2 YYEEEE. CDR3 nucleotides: TGTGCCAGCAGCTTCCCGGGAGGGGGTGGTGAAGCTTTCTTT. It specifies CASSFPGGGGEAFF.

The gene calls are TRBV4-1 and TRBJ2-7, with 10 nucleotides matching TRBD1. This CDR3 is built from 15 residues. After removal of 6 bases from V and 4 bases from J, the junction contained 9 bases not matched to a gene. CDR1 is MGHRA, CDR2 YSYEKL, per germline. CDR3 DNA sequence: TGCGCCAGCAGTTTCTCCGGGACAGGGGCTTACGAGCAGTACTTC. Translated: CASSFSGTGAYEQYF.

The CDR3 sequence is CASSSGPYEQYF. The CDR3 DNA sequence: TGTGCCAGCAGCTCGGGTCCCTACGAGCAGTACTTC. The V gene is TRBV5-6, the J gene TRBJ2-7; D gene unclear. Trimming pared 3 bases from V and 2 bases from J, leaving 6 bases between. This CDR3 region has 12 residues. CDR1 and CDR2 from the germline V gene are SGHDT and YYEEEE.

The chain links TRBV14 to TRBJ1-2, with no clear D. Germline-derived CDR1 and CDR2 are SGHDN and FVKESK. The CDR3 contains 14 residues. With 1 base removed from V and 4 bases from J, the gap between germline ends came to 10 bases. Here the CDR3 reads CASSQVPGFYGYTF. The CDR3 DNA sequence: TGTGCCAGCAGCCAAGTCCCGGGCTTCTATGGCTACACCTTC.

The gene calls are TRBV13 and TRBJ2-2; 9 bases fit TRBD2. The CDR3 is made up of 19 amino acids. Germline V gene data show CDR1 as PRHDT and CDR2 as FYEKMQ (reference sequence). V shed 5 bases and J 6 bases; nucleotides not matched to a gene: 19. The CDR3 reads CASSQAGGTTTRMPGELFF. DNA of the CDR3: TGTGCCAGCAGCCAGGCGGGGGGGACAACTACTCGGATGCCCGGGGAGCTGTTTTTT.

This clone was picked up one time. The CDR3 nucleotides read TGTGCCAGCACCTTTGACAGGGGGCGAACTGAAGCTTTCTTT. Amino acid sequence: CASTFDRGRTEAFF. The rearrangement links TRBV2 to TRBJ1-1, with 10 bases aligning to TRBD1. Germline-derived CDR1 and CDR2 are SNHLY and FYNNEI. The CDR3 sequence is 14 residues long. V shed 7 bases and J 5 bases; nucleotides not matched to a gene: 7.

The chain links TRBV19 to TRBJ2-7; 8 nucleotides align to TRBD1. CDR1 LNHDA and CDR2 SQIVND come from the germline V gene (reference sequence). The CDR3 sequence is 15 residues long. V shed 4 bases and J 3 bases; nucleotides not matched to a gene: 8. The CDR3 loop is CASSTHPTGDYEQYF. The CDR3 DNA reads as TGTGCCAGTAGTACTCACCCGACAGGGGACTACGAGCAGTACTTC. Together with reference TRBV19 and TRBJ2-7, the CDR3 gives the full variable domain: DGGITQSPKYLFRKEGQNVTLSCEQNLNHDAMYWYRQDPGQGLRLIYYSQIVNDFQKGDIAEGYSVSREKKESFPLTVTSAQKNPTAFYLCASSTHPTGDYEQYFGPGTRLTVT.

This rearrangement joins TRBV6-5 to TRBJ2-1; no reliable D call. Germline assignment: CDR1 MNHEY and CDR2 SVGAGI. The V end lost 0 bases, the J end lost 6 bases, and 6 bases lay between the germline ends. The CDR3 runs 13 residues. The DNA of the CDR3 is TGTGCCAGCAGTTACTCGAGGTCCAATGAGCAGTTCTTC. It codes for CASSYSRSNEQFF.

The CDR3: CASSQGFTDTQYF. CDR3 coding DNA: TGCGCCAGCAGCCAGGGATTCACAGATACGCAGTATTTT. The chain has TRBV4-1 and TRBJ2-3, with D hard to call. CDR3 length: 13 residues. CDR1 MGHRA and CDR2 YSYEKL come from the germline V gene. Trimming shortened V by 3 bases and J by 2 bases, and 6 bases separated the two germline ends.

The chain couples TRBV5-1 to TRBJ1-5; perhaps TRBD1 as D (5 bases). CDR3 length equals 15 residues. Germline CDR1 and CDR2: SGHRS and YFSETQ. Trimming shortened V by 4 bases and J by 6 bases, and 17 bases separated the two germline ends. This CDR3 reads CASSEGSGVAQPQHF. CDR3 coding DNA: TGCGCCAGCAGCGAGGGCTCGGGGGTAGCTCAGCCCCAGCATTTT.

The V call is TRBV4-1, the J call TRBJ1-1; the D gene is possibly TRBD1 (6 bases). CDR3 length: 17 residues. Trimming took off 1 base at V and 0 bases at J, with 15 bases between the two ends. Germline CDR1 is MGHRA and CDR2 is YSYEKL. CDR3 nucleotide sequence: TGCGCCAGCAGCCAAGCCCCCGCAGGGGCCTTGAACACTGAAGCTTTCTTT. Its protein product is CASSQAPAGALNTEAFF.